This TCR beta chain was sequenced in a study of CD8+ T cells in alopecia areata. This CDR3 comprises 13 residues. Germline V lookup: CDR1 SGHDN, CDR2 FVKESK. The V and J ends lost 1 base and 5 bases respectively, with 6 bases between them. The study, taken as a whole, reports: In scalp samples, resident alphabeta T cells of normal skin are also sequenced. Compared with normal scalp, lesional scalp had higher clonality and more expanded CD8+ clones.

Extracted RNA was reverse transcribed into cDNA, the sequencing template. Clones were read by immunoSEQ multiplex PCR, and TCRdb kept only the in-frame ones, dropping some. The profile shows hundreds of thousands of clones, roughly two thirds of them singletons. This clone was detected a few times. The antigen remains unidentified. This TCR was sampled from a human donor with alopecia areata. The V call is TRBV14, the J call TRBJ1-5; no clear D. The sample here was CD4+ T cells sorted from blood, taken at week 0. Here the CDR3 reads CASSQGADQPQHF. The CDR3 DNA reads TGTGCCAGCAGCCAAGGGGCCGATCAGCCCCAGCATTTT.